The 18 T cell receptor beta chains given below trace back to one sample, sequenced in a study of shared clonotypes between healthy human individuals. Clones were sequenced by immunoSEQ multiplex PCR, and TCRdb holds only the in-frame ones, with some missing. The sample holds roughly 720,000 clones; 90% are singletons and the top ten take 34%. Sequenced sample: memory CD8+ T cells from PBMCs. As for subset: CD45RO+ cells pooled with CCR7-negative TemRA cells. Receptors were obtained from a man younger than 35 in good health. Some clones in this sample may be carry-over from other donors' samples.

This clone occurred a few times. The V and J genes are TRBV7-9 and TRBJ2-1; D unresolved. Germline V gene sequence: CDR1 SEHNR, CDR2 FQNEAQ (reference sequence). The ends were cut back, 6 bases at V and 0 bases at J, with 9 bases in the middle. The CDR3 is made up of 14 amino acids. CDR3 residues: CASSDESSYNEQFF. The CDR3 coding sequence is TGTGCCAGCAGTGACGAGAGCTCCTACAATGAGCAGTTCTTC.

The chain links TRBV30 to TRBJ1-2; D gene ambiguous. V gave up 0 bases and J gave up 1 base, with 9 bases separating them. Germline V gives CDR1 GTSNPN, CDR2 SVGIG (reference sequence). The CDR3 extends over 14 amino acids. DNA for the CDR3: TGTGCCTGGAGTGTCCCCACGTTTAACTATGGCTACACCTTC. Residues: CAWSVPTFNYGYTF.

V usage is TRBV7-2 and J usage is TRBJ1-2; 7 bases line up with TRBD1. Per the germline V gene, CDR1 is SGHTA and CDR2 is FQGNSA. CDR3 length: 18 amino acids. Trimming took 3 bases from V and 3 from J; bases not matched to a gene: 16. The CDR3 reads CASSLVGQALLRDYGYTF. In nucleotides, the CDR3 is TGTGCCAGCAGCTTGGTCGGACAGGCCCTCTTGAGAGACTATGGCTACACCTTC.

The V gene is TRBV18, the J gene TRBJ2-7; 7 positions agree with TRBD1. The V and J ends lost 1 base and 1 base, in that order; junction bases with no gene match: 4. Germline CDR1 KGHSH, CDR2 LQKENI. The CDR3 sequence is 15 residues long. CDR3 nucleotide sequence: TGTGCCAGCTCACCACTCGAACAGGGGTCCTACGAGCAGTACTTC. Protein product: CASSPLEQGSYEQYF.

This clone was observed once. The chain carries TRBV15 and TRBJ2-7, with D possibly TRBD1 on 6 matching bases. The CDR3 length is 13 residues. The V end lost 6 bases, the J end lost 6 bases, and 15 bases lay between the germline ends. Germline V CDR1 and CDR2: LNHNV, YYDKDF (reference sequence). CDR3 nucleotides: TGTGCCACCAGACCTAAGGACAGTTCCGAGCAGTACTTC. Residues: CATRPKDSSEQYF.

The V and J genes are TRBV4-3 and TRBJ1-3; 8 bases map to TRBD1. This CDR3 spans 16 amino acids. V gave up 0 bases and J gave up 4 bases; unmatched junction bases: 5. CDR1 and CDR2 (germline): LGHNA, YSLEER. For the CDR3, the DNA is TGCGCCAGCAGCCAAGAGGACAGGGTAGGAGGAAACACCATATATTTT. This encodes CASSQEDRVGGNTIYF.

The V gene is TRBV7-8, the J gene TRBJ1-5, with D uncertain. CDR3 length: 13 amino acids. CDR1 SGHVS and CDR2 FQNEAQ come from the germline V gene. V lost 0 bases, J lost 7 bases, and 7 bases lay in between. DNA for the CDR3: TGTGCCAGCAGCTTAGCGCTGGGGCAGCCCCAGCATTTT. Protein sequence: CASSLALGQPQHF.

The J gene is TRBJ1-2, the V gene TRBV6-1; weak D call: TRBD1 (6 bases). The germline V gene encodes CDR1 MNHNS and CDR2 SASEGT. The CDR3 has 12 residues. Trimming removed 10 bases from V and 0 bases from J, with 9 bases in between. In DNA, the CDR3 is TGTGCCACCGGACAGACTAACTATGGCTACACCTTC. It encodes CATGQTNYGYTF.

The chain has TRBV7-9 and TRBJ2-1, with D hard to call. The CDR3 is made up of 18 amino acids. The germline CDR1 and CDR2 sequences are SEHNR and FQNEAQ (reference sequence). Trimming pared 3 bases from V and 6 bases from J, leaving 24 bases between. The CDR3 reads CASSFSTPGLGYPNEQFF. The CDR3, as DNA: TGTGCCAGCAGCTTCTCCACTCCAGGTTTGGGGTACCCCAATGAGCAGTTCTTC.

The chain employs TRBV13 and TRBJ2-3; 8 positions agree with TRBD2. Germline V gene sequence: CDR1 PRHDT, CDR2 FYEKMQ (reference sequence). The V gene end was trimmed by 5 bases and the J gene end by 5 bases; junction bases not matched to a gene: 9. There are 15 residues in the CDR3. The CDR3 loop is CASSQGGREVDTQYF. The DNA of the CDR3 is TGTGCCAGCAGCCAAGGAGGGCGGGAGGTAGATACGCAGTATTTT.

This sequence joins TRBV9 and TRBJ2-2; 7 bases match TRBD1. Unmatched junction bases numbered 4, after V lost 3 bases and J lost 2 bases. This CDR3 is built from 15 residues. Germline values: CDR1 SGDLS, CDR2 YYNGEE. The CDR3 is CASSGQGSNTGELFF. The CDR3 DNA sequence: TGTGCCAGCAGCGGACAGGGATCTAACACCGGGGAGCTGTTTTTT.

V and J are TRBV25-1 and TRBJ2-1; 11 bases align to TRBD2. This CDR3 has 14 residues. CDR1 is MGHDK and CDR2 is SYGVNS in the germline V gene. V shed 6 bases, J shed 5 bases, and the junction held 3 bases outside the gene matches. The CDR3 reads CASRGTSGHNEQFF. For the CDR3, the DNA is TGTGCCAGCAGAGGGACTAGCGGACACAATGAGCAGTTCTTC.

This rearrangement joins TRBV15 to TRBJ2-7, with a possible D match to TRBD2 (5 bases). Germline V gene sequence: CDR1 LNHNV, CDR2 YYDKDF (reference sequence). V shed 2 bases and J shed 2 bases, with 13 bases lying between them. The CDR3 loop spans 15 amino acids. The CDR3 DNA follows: TGTGCCACCAGCAGAACAGCAGACGGGGCCTACGAGCAGTACTTC. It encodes CATSRTADGAYEQYF.

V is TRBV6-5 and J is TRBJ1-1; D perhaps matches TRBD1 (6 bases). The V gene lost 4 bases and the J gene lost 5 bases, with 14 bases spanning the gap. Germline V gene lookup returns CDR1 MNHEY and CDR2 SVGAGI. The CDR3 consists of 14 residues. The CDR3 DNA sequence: TGTGCCAGCAGTTCCTTACAGGGAGGAACTGAAGCTTTCTTT. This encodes CASSSLQGGTEAFF.

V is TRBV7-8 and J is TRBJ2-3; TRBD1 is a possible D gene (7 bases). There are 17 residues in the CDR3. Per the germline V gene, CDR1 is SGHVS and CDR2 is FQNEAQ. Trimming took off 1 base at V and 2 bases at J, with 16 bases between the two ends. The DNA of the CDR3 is TGTGCCAGCAGCTTAGACCCCAGGGGGGCAAACACAGATACGCAGTATTTT. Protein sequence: CASSLDPRGANTDTQYF.

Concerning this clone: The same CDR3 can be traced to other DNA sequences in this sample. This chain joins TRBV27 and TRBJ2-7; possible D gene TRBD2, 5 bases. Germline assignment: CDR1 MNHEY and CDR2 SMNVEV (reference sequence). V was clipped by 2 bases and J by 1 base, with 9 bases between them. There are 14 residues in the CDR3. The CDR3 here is CASSLEGGSYEQYF. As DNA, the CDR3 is TGTGCCAGCAGTTTAGAGGGCGGATCCTACGAGCAGTACTTC.

CDR3 amino acids: CASSQDSDTGANVLTF. The CDR3 nucleotides read TGCGCCAGCAGCCAAGATTCTGACACTGGGGCCAACGTCCTGACTTTC. J is TRBJ2-6 and V is TRBV4-3; D gene ambiguous. CDR3 length: 16 amino acids. Germline V lookup: CDR1 LGHNA, CDR2 YSLEER. The V and J ends lost 0 bases and 2 bases respectively, with 8 bases between them.

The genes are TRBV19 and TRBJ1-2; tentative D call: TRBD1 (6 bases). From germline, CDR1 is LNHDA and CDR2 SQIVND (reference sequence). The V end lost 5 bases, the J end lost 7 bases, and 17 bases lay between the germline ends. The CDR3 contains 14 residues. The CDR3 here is CASSPALGGLGYTF. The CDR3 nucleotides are TGTGCCAGTAGTCCTGCTCTCGGGGGCCTTGGCTACACCTTC.